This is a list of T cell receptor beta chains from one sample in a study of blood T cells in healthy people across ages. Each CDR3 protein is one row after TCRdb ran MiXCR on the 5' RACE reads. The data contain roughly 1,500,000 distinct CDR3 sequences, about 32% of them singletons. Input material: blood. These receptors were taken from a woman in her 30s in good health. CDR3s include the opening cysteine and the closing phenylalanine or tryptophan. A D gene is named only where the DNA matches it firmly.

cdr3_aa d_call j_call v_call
CSLYTGTGAYGYTF TRBD1 TRBJ1-2 TRBV20-1
CASSLSGTGIDEQYF TRBD1 TRBJ2-7 TRBV28
CASSPGGTREQYF . TRBJ2-4 TRBV6-5
CASSLTGLDGNEQFF TRBD2 TRBJ2-1 TRBV7-8
CASSQTTAVLNGYTF . TRBJ1-2 TRBV4-1
CASSTPGRYTEAFF . TRBJ1-1 TRBV12-3/TRBV12-4
CASSSGTSVGRQFF TRBD2 TRBJ2-1 TRBV5-1
CSVVPDGKYEQYF . TRBJ2-7 TRBV29-1
CASSVTSGRGYEQYF TRBD2 TRBJ2-7 TRBV5-5
CASSRRYSPGYGYTF . TRBJ1-2 TRBV27
CASSLVTTGGETQYF . TRBJ2-5 TRBV4-2
CSATSQGPTEAFF . TRBJ1-1 TRBV20-1
CASSPRAARGDEKLFF TRBD1 TRBJ1-4 TRBV7-9
CASSQVGGGRGSTDTQYF TRBD2 TRBJ2-3 TRBV4-1
CASSPIQGTGANVLTF . TRBJ2-6 TRBV4-3
CATDENRDLYEQYF . TRBJ2-7 TRBV10-3
CASRPGPTGGEQFF TRBD2 TRBJ2-1 TRBV7-9
CASSERPQGQFTEAFF . TRBJ1-1 TRBV6-1
CASSPGTGSDEQYF TRBD1 . TRBV27
CASSPGHIYGYTF . TRBJ1-2 TRBV28
CSVRRGQGEHSPLHF TRBD1 TRBJ1-6 TRBV20-1
CSASGAGAGTDTQYF . TRBJ2-3 TRBV20-1
CSAWRVNQETQYF . TRBJ2-5 TRBV20-1
CASSPKLAGSTDTQYF TRBD2 TRBJ2-3 TRBV5-4
CASSPYLLYGYTF . TRBJ1-2 TRBV27
CAISERQGETDTQYF TRBD1 TRBJ2-3 TRBV10-3
CANSPPRRGYQETQYF . TRBJ2-5 TRBV6-2/TRBV6-3
CSARGPSGTLGGTDTQYF TRBD2 TRBJ2-3 TRBV20-1
CASSQGRGVYNEQFF . TRBJ2-1 TRBV3-1
CSARDPSGRGGRYNEQFF TRBD2 TRBJ2-1 TRBV20-1
CASSVGRTSGSNEQFF TRBD2 TRBJ2-1 TRBV9
CASSRGQGVPYEQYF TRBD1 TRBJ2-7 TRBV4-1
CASSAYSGATDTQYF TRBD2 TRBJ2-3 TRBV9
CASRLPPQGGYGYTF TRBD1 TRBJ1-2 TRBV28
CASRRGNIGSPLHF . TRBJ1-6 TRBV7-3
CASRRDRELQPQHF TRBD1 TRBJ1-5 TRBV6-6
CVSSQTGRDSPLHF . TRBJ1-6 TRBV3-1
CSASFVRDYEQYF . TRBJ2-7 TRBV20-1
CASSTYGQGTYEQYF TRBD1 TRBJ2-7 TRBV4-1
CASSSTGTNSPLHF . TRBJ1-6 TRBV28
CSVVRAKGNEQFF . TRBJ2-1 TRBV29-1
CASGQGYQPQHF . TRBJ1-5 TRBV12-3/TRBV12-4
CASSSPPRDPAYEQYF . TRBJ2-7 TRBV28
CSALEDSETQFF . . TRBV20-1
CSVSINYGYTF . TRBJ1-2 TRBV20-1
CASSLIGLAENTGELFF TRBD2 TRBJ2-2 TRBV7-2
CASSYRETDTQYF . TRBJ2-3 TRBV28
CAWSVPGAWQPQHF . TRBJ1-5 TRBV30
CASRSLNTEAFF . TRBJ1-1 TRBV10-2
CASSFDRMPTNYGYTF . TRBJ1-2 TRBV7-8
CSARQGVGFGTQYF . TRBJ2-5 TRBV20-1
CSPNFRETQYF . TRBJ2-5 TRBV20-1
CASTWTVGNTIYF . TRBJ1-3 TRBV6-2/TRBV6-3
CATSTNRGTGIQETQYF TRBD1 TRBJ2-5 TRBV15